The rows below give T cell receptor beta chains drawn from one sample of a study of blood T cell repertoires in COVID-19. TCRdb keeps only in-frame clones here, not all; method: immunoSEQ multiplex PCR. The sample lists about 140,000 clones, 75% to 90% occurring once. The sequenced material came from peripheral blood. The origin of the receptors is a man aged 45-65 years with active COVID-19. Each CDR3 is given with its conserved first and last residue. The order of the fields is CDR3 protein, CDR3 DNA, J gene, clone size, V gene, D gene, CDR3 length. A D gene is named only where the DNA matches it firmly. The size of a clone is reported for some rows only, either as once, few or many, or as a class for expanded clones.

CDR3aa: CASSQEEVISGNTIYF; CDR3nt: TGCGCCAGCAGCCAAGAGGAGGTAATCTCTGGAAACACCATATATTTT; j_gene: TRBJ1-3; abundance: NA; v_gene: TRBV4-1; d_gene: NA; len: 16
CDR3aa: CASGTGNTGELFF; CDR3nt: TGCGCCAGCGGGACAGGGAACACCGGGGAGCTGTTTTTT; j_gene: TRBJ2-2; abundance: NA; v_gene: TRBV5-1; d_gene: TRBD1; len: 13
CDR3aa: CASSSPTRGRGYNEQFF; CDR3nt: TGTGCCAGCAGCTCCCCGACGCGGGGCAGGGGGTACAATGAGCAGTTCTTC; j_gene: TRBJ2-1; abundance: NA; v_gene: TRBV5-4; d_gene: NA; len: 17
CDR3aa: CASSPGAEPYGYTF; CDR3nt: TGTGCCAGCTCACCAGGGGCGGAACCCTATGGCTACACCTTC; j_gene: TRBJ1-2; abundance: NA; v_gene: TRBV18; d_gene: NA; len: 14
CDR3aa: CASSPTDEQFF; CDR3nt: TGTGCCAGCTCCCCAACAGATGAGCAGTTCTTC; j_gene: TRBJ2-1; abundance: once; v_gene: TRBV18; d_gene: NA; len: 11
CDR3aa: CASRDRDSARGGYTF; CDR3nt: TGTGCCAGCAGGGACCGGGACAGCGCCAGAGGAGGCTACACCTTC; j_gene: TRBJ1-2; abundance: NA; v_gene: TRBV7-3; d_gene: TRBD1; len: 15
CDR3aa: CASRRSGHLKLFF; CDR3nt: TGCGCCAGCCGTCGCTCGGGACACCTAAAACTGTTTTTT; j_gene: TRBJ1-4; abundance: NA; v_gene: TRBV10-1; d_gene: NA; len: 13
CDR3aa: CASSLYPGGETQYF; CDR3nt: TGTGCCAGCAGCTTATATCCAGGGGGAGAGACCCAGTACTTC; j_gene: TRBJ2-5; abundance: NA; v_gene: TRBV7-7; d_gene: TRBD1; len: 14
CDR3aa: CASSTRGPYEQYF; CDR3nt: TGTGCCAGTAGTACCAGGGGGCCCTACGAGCAGTACTTC; j_gene: TRBJ2-7; abundance: NA; v_gene: TRBV19; d_gene: TRBD1; len: 13
CDR3aa: CASSRGGGYDYGYTF; CDR3nt: TGTGCCAGCAGCCGGGGAGGGGGATATGACTATGGCTACACCTTC; j_gene: TRBJ1-2; abundance: NA; v_gene: TRBV6-4; d_gene: NA; len: 15
CDR3aa: CASSLGTQETQYF; CDR3nt: TGTGCCAGCAGTTTGGGCACCCAAGAGACCCAGTACTTC; j_gene: TRBJ2-5; abundance: once; v_gene: TRBV12-3/TRBV12-4; d_gene: NA; len: 13
CDR3aa: CASSPHLTAEQFF; CDR3nt: TGTGCCAGCAGTCCCCATTTGACAGCCGAGCAGTTCTTC; j_gene: TRBJ2-1; abundance: NA; v_gene: TRBV6-2/TRBV6-3; d_gene: NA; len: 13
CDR3aa: CASSIPGLAGAAEEFF; CDR3nt: TGTGCCAGTAGTATCCCGGGACTAGCGGGGGCCGCCGAGGAGTTCTTC; j_gene: TRBJ2-1; abundance: NA; v_gene: TRBV19; d_gene: TRBD2; len: 16
CDR3aa: CSASLSRGTSLLEAFF; CDR3nt: TGCAGTGCTAGTCTGTCTCGCGGGACGTCACTCTTGGAAGCTTTCTTT; j_gene: TRBJ1-1; abundance: many; v_gene: TRBV20-1; d_gene: NA; len: 16
CDR3aa: CASSSQRGGYYEQYF; CDR3nt: TGTGCCAGCAGCTCCCAGCGGGGGGGGTACTACGAGCAGTACTTC; j_gene: TRBJ2-7; abundance: NA; v_gene: TRBV28; d_gene: TRBD2; len: 15
CDR3aa: CAIRNPAGPFTEAFF; CDR3nt: TGTGCCATCAGGAATCCGGCGGGACCGTTCACTGAAGCTTTCTTT; j_gene: TRBJ1-1; abundance: few; v_gene: TRBV10-3; d_gene: NA; len: 15
CDR3aa: CAWRLSSYNEQFF; CDR3nt: TGTGCCTGGAGGTTGAGCTCCTACAATGAGCAGTTCTTC; j_gene: TRBJ2-1; abundance: NA; v_gene: TRBV30; d_gene: NA; len: 13
CDR3aa: CASSTLTGNLVYGYTF; CDR3nt: TGTGCCAGCAGCACCCTGACAGGGAACTTAGTTTATGGCTACACCTTC; j_gene: TRBJ1-2; abundance: NA; v_gene: TRBV7-2; d_gene: TRBD1; len: 16
CDR3aa: CASSQVADARATEAFF; CDR3nt: TGCGCCAGCAGCCAAGTAGCGGACGCGAGGGCGACGGAAGCTTTCTTT; j_gene: TRBJ1-1; abundance: NA; v_gene: TRBV4-1; d_gene: NA; len: 16
CDR3aa: CASRQGGMNTEAFF; CDR3nt: TGTGCCAGCCGACAGGGGGGTATGAACACTGAAGCTTTCTTT; j_gene: TRBJ1-1; abundance: once; v_gene: TRBV13; d_gene: TRBD1; len: 14
CDR3aa: CASSYRDRGPYEQYF; CDR3nt: TGTGCCAGCAGTTACCGGGACAGGGGGCCCTACGAGCAGTACTTC; j_gene: TRBJ2-7; abundance: NA; v_gene: TRBV6-5; d_gene: TRBD1; len: 15
CDR3aa: CASSLGGGRREAYGYTF; CDR3nt: TGTGCCAGCAGCTTAGGAGGGGGCAGGCGAGAGGCCTATGGCTACACCTTC; j_gene: TRBJ1-2; abundance: NA; v_gene: TRBV7-9; d_gene: TRBD1; len: 17
CDR3aa: CATSPAGGPFEQYF; CDR3nt: TGTGCCACCAGCCCAGCGGGGGGGCCTTTCGAGCAGTACTTC; j_gene: TRBJ2-7; abundance: NA; v_gene: TRBV15; d_gene: TRBD2; len: 14
CDR3aa: CASSTSSLNTEAFF; CDR3nt: TGTGCCAGTAGTACCTCTAGCTTAAACACTGAAGCTTTCTTT; j_gene: TRBJ1-1; abundance: NA; v_gene: TRBV19; d_gene: NA; len: 14
CDR3aa: CASSYSKAQSEAFF; CDR3nt: TGTGCCAGCAGTTACTCGAAAGCCCAAAGCGAAGCTTTCTTT; j_gene: TRBJ1-1; abundance: NA; v_gene: TRBV6-5; d_gene: NA; len: 14
CDR3aa: CATAETGQNIQYF; CDR3nt: TGTGCCACCGCCGAGACAGGTCAAAACATTCAGTACTTC; j_gene: TRBJ2-4; abundance: NA; v_gene: TRBV10-3; d_gene: NA; len: 13
CDR3aa: CASSFSGTSVGEQFF; CDR3nt: TGTGCCAGCAGCTTTAGTGGGACTAGCGTGGGGGAGCAGTTCTTC; j_gene: TRBJ2-1; abundance: once; v_gene: TRBV7-2; d_gene: TRBD2; len: 15
CDR3aa: CASSGQGITEAFF; CDR3nt: TGTGCCAGTAGTGGGCAGGGAATCACTGAAGCTTTCTTT; j_gene: TRBJ1-1; abundance: NA; v_gene: TRBV19; d_gene: NA; len: 13
CDR3aa: CASSARGRVGTIYF; CDR3nt: TGTGCCAGCAGCGCCCGGGGGAGGGTTGGCACCATATATTTT; j_gene: TRBJ1-3; abundance: NA; v_gene: TRBV7-8; d_gene: NA; len: 14
CDR3aa: CASSRKGAETQYF; CDR3nt: TGTGCCAGTTCCCGGAAGGGGGCAGAGACCCAGTACTTC; j_gene: TRBJ2-5; abundance: NA; v_gene: TRBV5-5; d_gene: TRBD1; len: 13
CDR3aa: CASSVVDGPYNEQFF; CDR3nt: TGTGCCAGCAGCGTAGTGGATGGGCCTTACAATGAGCAGTTCTTC; j_gene: TRBJ2-1; abundance: NA; v_gene: TRBV9; d_gene: NA; len: 15
CDR3aa: CASSYYRSGRDEQYF; CDR3nt: TGTGCCAGCAGTTACTATCGCAGTGGGAGAGACGAGCAGTACTTC; j_gene: TRBJ2-7; abundance: NA; v_gene: TRBV6-2/TRBV6-3; d_gene: NA; len: 15
CDR3aa: CASSPPGTDYGYTF; CDR3nt: TGTGCCAGCAGCCCCCCGGGGACAGACTATGGCTACACCTTC; j_gene: TRBJ1-2; abundance: NA; v_gene: TRBV5-6; d_gene: TRBD1; len: 14
CDR3aa: CASLRGPNTDTQYF; CDR3nt: TGTGCCAGTCTCAGGGGTCCTAACACAGATACGCAGTATTTT; j_gene: TRBJ2-3; abundance: NA; v_gene: TRBV6-5; d_gene: NA; len: 14
CDR3aa: CASSLERDQPQHF; CDR3nt: TGTGCCAGCAGCTTGGAGCGTGATCAGCCCCAGCATTTT; j_gene: TRBJ1-5; abundance: NA; v_gene: TRBV5-6; d_gene: NA; len: 13
CDR3aa: CASSNRVADTQYF; CDR3nt: TGTGCCAGCAGTAACAGGGTGGCAGATACGCAGTATTTT; j_gene: TRBJ2-3; abundance: few; v_gene: TRBV7-2; d_gene: NA; len: 13
CDR3aa: CASSTIQGAIGYGYTF; CDR3nt: TGTGCCAGTAGTACGATACAGGGGGCTATAGGCTATGGCTACACCTTC; j_gene: TRBJ1-2; abundance: NA; v_gene: TRBV19; d_gene: TRBD1; len: 16
CDR3aa: CASSREDLYGYTF; CDR3nt: TGTGCCAGCAGCCGTGAGGATCTTTATGGCTACACCTTC; j_gene: TRBJ1-2; abundance: once; v_gene: TRBV9; d_gene: NA; len: 13
CDR3aa: CASSFTGTSVDGELFF; CDR3nt: TGTGCCAGCAGCTTCACCGGGACTAGCGTGGACGGGGAGCTGTTTTTT; j_gene: TRBJ2-2; abundance: once; v_gene: TRBV11-3; d_gene: TRBD2; len: 16
CDR3aa: CASSEMGTGGWTDTQYF; CDR3nt: TGTGCCAGCAGTGAAATGGGGACAGGGGGCTGGACAGATACGCAGTATTTT; j_gene: TRBJ2-3; abundance: NA; v_gene: TRBV6-1; d_gene: TRBD1; len: 17
CDR3aa: CASSPRLAGDPHSSYEQYF; CDR3nt: TGTGCTAGCAGCCCCCGACTAGCGGGCGACCCCCACAGCTCCTACGAGCAGTACTTC; j_gene: TRBJ2-7; abundance: NA; v_gene: TRBV7-7; d_gene: TRBD2; len: 19
CDR3aa: CASSYSSRGYTDTQYF; CDR3nt: TGTGCCAGCAGTTACTCGTCGCGGGGATACACAGATACGCAGTATTTT; j_gene: TRBJ2-3; abundance: NA; v_gene: TRBV6-2/TRBV6-3; d_gene: NA; len: 16
CDR3aa: CASSHNLYEQYF; CDR3nt: TGTGCCAGCAGCCATAATCTCTACGAGCAGTACTTC; j_gene: TRBJ2-7; abundance: NA; v_gene: TRBV3-1/TRBV3-2; d_gene: NA; len: 12
CDR3aa: CASTLASGVSSEQFF; CDR3nt: TGTGCCAGCACCCTGGCCAGCGGGGTATCTAGTGAGCAGTTCTTC; j_gene: TRBJ2-1; abundance: NA; v_gene: TRBV2; d_gene: TRBD2; len: 15
CDR3aa: CASSPPFRTQYF; CDR3nt: TGTGCCAGCAGTCCACCCTTCAGGACCCAGTACTTC; j_gene: TRBJ2-5; abundance: NA; v_gene: TRBV6-6; d_gene: NA; len: 12
CDR3aa: CASYSSGQGVYGYTF; CDR3nt: TGTGCCAGCTATAGTTCGGGACAGGGAGTCTATGGCTACACCTTC; j_gene: TRBJ1-2; abundance: NA; v_gene: TRBV2; d_gene: TRBD1; len: 15